The clone carrying this T cell receptor (beta chain) was picked up many times. This sample is drawn from a study of T cells in Graves' hyperthyroidism and ophthalmopathy. There are 16 residues in the CDR3. Germline-derived CDR1 and CDR2 are SGDLS and YYNGEE. V gave up 1 base and J gave up 5 bases, with 19 bases separating them. TCR beta CDR3 region amplification was performed from RNA transcripts. A first-round RT-PCR of the TCR CDR3 used the HTBI primer set. TCRdb passed the multiplex PCR reads through MiXCR, listing each CDR3 protein once. The data show 450,000 to 650,000 distinct CDR3 sequences, less than 25% seen once. The patients, who ranged from 18 to 65 in age, presented with newly diagnosed hyperthyroidism lasting under 2 months. Exclusions: uncontrolled infection, other autoimmune disease, pregnancy, lactation. Clinical symptoms, serum thyroxine and TRAb, thyroid ultrasound and orbital computed tomography were used for the diagnoses. Fresh peripheral blood, 8 to 10 ml, was the source of the PBMCs.

This receptor was obtained from a man between 18 and 35 years old with Graves' hyperthyroidism. The sequenced sample was blood. The rearrangement links TRBV9 to TRBJ2-7; no clear D. In DNA form, the CDR3 reads TGTGCCAGCAGCGTATCCCCAGCCTTAAACCTGGACGAGCAGTACTTC. Its protein product is CASSVSPALNLDEQYF.